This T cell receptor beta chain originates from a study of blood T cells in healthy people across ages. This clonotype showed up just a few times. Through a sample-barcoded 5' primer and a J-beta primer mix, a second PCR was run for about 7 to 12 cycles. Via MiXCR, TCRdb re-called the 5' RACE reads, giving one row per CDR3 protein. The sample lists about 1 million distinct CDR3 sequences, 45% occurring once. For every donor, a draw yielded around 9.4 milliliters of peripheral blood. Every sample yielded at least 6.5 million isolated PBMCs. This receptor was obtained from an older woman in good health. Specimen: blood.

The CDR3 sequence: CASSPPTRGHGTDTQYF. The CDR3 nucleotides read TGTGCCAGCTCACCACCCACCAGGGGTCACGGCACAGATACGCAGTATTTT. The chain carries TRBV18 and TRBJ2-3, with a possible D match to TRBD1 (6 bases). Germline CDR1 is KGHSH and CDR2 is LQKENI. CDR3 size: 17 residues. With 0 bases removed from V and 1 base from J, the gap between germline ends came to 14 bases.